This record covers a single T cell receptor (beta chain). This sample stems from a study of blood T cell repertoires in COVID-19. Study-level information: The United States, Italy and Spain provided the acute and convalescent COVID-19 samples.

The CDR3 runs 16 residues. Germline values: CDR1 SGHTS, CDR2 YDEGEE. V lost 0 bases to trimming and J lost 4 bases; unmatched junction nucleotides: 4. As handled by the study authors: It was from reference gene primer amplification that nucleated cell counts were estimated. Only in-frame clones appear in the TCRdb table, and some are missing; sequencing was by immunoSEQ multiplex PCR. Clonal size and the V and J genes are those of that table, whereas D and trimming came from the DNA. This table has fewer than 40,000 clones, 70% to 90% appearing once. The V gene is TRBV5-8, the J gene TRBJ1-6; TRBD1 agrees at 7 bases. Sample: peripheral blood. This clonotype originated in a human donor in a cohort sampled during active COVID-19. CDR3 region: CASSLALGQYNSPLHF. The CDR3 DNA reads as TGTGCCAGCAGCTTGGCCCTGGGACAGTATAATTCACCCCTCCACTTT.